Listed below are T cell receptor beta chains from one sample, sequenced in a study of PD-1 blockade in classical Hodgkin lymphoma. Profiling relied on immunoSEQ multiplex PCR, and the TCRdb table lists in-frame clones only, not all of them. Here the sample spans around 25,000 clones, 72% being singletons. Sequencing used peripheral blood mononuclear cells (PBMCs), obtained before the fourth cycle of nivolumab. The receptor source for this set is a human donor with classical Hodgkin lymphoma. The CDR3 runs from the conserved cysteine through the conserved F or W. D genes are given only for firm matches. Some rows have no size entry. The others give once, few or many, or a class for an expanded clone.

TRBV14	TRBJ1-1	TRBD1	.	CASSRQGGNTEAFF	TGTGCCAGCAGCCGACAGGGCGGGAACACTGAAGCTTTCTTT
TRBV5-4	TRBJ2-7	.	.	CASSLARSYEQYF	TGTGCCAGCAGCTTGGCCCGAAGCTACGAGCAGTACTTC
TRBV15	TRBJ1-6	TRBD1	medium-sized	CATSRDNRGPLHF	TGTGCCACCAGCAGAGACAACAGGGGACCCCTCCACTTT
TRBV18	TRBJ2-1	TRBD2	.	CASSPPLKSSGRGDEQFF	TGTGCCAGCTCACCACCGTTAAAGTCTAGCGGGAGAGGCGATGAGCAGTTCTTC
TRBV20-1	TRBJ1-4	.	few	CSARFNEKLFF	TGCAGTGCTAGGTTCAATGAAAAACTGTTTTTT
TRBV7-3	TRBJ2-5	TRBD2	.	CASSLGSGRQETQYF	TGTGCCAGCAGCTTAGGTAGCGGGAGACAAGAGACCCAGTACTTC
TRBV7-2	TRBJ2-2	TRBD2	.	CASSLAPPSGAGGELFF	TGTGCCAGCAGCTTAGCGCCCCCTAGCGGAGCCGGCGGGGAGCTGTTTTTT
TRBV4-1	TRBJ1-5	.	.	CASSLVLRDSNQPQHF	TGCGCCAGCAGCCTTGTCTTACGGGACAGCAATCAGCCCCAGCATTTT
TRBV6-6	TRBJ2-1	TRBD2	.	CASRPLAGSYNEQFF	TGTGCCAGCAGGCCCCTAGCGGGCTCCTACAATGAGCAGTTCTTC
TRBV9	TRBJ2-1	TRBD1	.	CASSSEGADGNEQFF	TGTGCCAGCAGCTCCGAGGGGGCGGACGGGAATGAGCAGTTCTTC
TRBV5-1	TRBJ2-5	.	.	CASSLIQNSQETQYF	TGCGCCAGCAGCTTGATTCAGAACAGCCAAGAGACCCAGTACTTC
TRBV5-1	TRBJ2-2	.	.	CASSFTGPNTGELFF	TGCGCCAGCAGCTTTACAGGGCCTAACACCGGGGAGCTGTTTTTT
TRBV5-4	TRBJ2-3	TRBD2	.	CASSLSSGGRDTQYF	TGTGCCAGCAGCTTGTCCAGCGGGGGGAGGGATACGCAGTATTTT
TRBV7-9	TRBJ2-7	.	.	CASSLGREQYF	TGTGCCAGCAGCTTGGGTCGGGAGCAGTACTTC
TRBV6-5	TRBJ1-5	.	.	CASSYSGTESNQPQHF	TGTGCCAGCAGTTACTCGGGCACGGAGAGCAATCAGCCCCAGCATTTT
TRBV5-6	TRBJ2-3	.	once	CASSLKDTQYF	TGTGCCAGCAGCTTAAAAGATACGCAGTATTTT
TRBV6-6	TRBJ1-1	.	few	CASSLGTNTEAFF	TGTGCCAGCAGTTTAGGGACGAACACTGAAGCTTTCTTT